Following are 28 T cell receptor beta chains from one sample sequenced in a study of T cell repertoires in cytomegalovirus infection. Their antigens remain unidentified. TCRdb re-called the reads through MiXCR, storing one row per CDR3 protein. Altogether 750,000 to 900,000 distinct CDR3 sequences are present, 25% to 35% being singletons, with the ten largest covering over 10%. The sample was cultured CD8+ T cells from PBMCs, taken from culture after CMV antigen stimulation. The receptors here all came from a human donor in good health (CMV status not recorded). Some clones in this sample may be carry-over from other donors' samples.

This clonotype was seen a handful of times. V is TRBV7-6 and J is TRBJ2-1; 8 bases fit TRBD1. Germline values: CDR1 SGHVS, CDR2 FNYEAQ. V was clipped by 5 bases and J by 4 bases; unmatched bases: 7. This CDR3 is 15 amino acids long. CDR3 in amino acids: CASSADRGYYNEQFF. The CDR3 nucleotides are TGTGCCAGCAGCGCTGACAGGGGATATTACAATGAGCAGTTCTTC.

The J gene is TRBJ2-5, the V gene TRBV6-1; the D is unclear. The CDR3 consists of 14 residues. The ends were cut back, 7 bases at V and 2 bases at J, with 14 bases in the middle. Germline V gives CDR1 MNHNS, CDR2 SASEGT. As DNA, the CDR3 is TGTGCCAGCACCAAGTCGGCCTCACAAGAGACCCAGTACTTC. The encoded protein is CASTKSASQETQYF.

The chain joins TRBV4-3 to TRBJ1-6, with D perhaps TRBD1 (5 bases). CDR3 size: 14 residues. Trimming took 2 bases from V and 9 from J, leaving 11 bases between them. Germline V gene lookup returns CDR1 LGHNA and CDR2 YSLEER. The CDR3 loop reads CASSQSQGRSPLHF. The CDR3 DNA is TGCGCCAGCAGCCAATCCCAGGGTCGTTCACCCCTCCACTTT.

The CDR3 DNA reads TGTGCCAGCAGTCCTCGACTGGAAGACTCTGGAAACACCATATATTTT. This gives the protein CASSPRLEDSGNTIYF. The rearrangement uses TRBV27 and TRBJ1-3; D is unclear. This CDR3 contains 16 residues. V dropped 5 bases and J dropped 0 bases, with 14 bases sitting between them. CDR1 is MNHEY, CDR2 SMNVEV, per germline (reference sequence).

Comments on this clonotype: This is likely a read error, given that the CDR3 carries no conserved phenylalanine or tryptophan at its end. CDR3 in DNA: TGTGCCAGCAGGGATTCCGCTGGGGGGCCATACACCCTCTACGAGCAGTACATC. It translates to CASRDSAGGPYTLYEQYI. The rearrangement uses TRBV6-1 and TRBJ2-7, with D perhaps TRBD1 or TRBD2 (6 bases each). V lost 6 bases and J lost 3, with 27 bases in between. This CDR3 has 18 residues. Germline V gives CDR1 MNHNS, CDR2 SASEGT.

The chain has TRBV4-1 and TRBJ2-1; no reliable D call. The CDR3 is made up of 13 amino acids. Germline values: CDR1 MGHRA, CDR2 YSYEKL. The germline V and J ends were trimmed by 4 bases and 6 bases, with 10 bases remaining between them. The CDR3, as DNA: TGCGCCAGCAGCCTCTCTTTCGCCAATGAGCAGTTCTTC. Encoded protein: CASSLSFANEQFF.

This clonotype was recorded many times. The chain recombines TRBV7-9 with TRBJ1-2; D gene ambiguous. The CDR3 is made up of 13 amino acids. Germline V lookup: CDR1 SEHNR, CDR2 FQNEAQ (reference sequence). V lost 4 bases to trimming and J lost 0 bases, with 6 bases between them. The DNA for the CDR3 is TGTGCCAGCAGCTACGCAGCTAACTATGGCTACACCTTC. Translation: CASSYAANYGYTF. The variable domain in full, with the rest retrieved from reference TRBV7-9 and TRBJ1-2, is DTGVSQNPRHKITKRGQNVTFRCDPISEHNRLYWYRQTLGQGPEFLTYFQNEAQLEKSRLLSDRFSAERPKGSFSTLEIQRTEQGDSAMYLCASSYAANYGYTFGSGTRLTVV.

The J gene is TRBJ1-6, the V gene TRBV19, with 8 bases matching TRBD1. Germline V CDR1 and CDR2: LNHDA, SQIVND (reference sequence). J gave up 9 bases and V 7 bases, and 5 bases lay outside the gene matches. The CDR3 contains 13 residues. CDR3 in amino acids: CASTTGVGSPLHF. The CDR3 bases are TGTGCCAGTACGACAGGGGTTGGTTCACCCCTCCACTTT.

The sample holds a few counts of this clonotype. The chain combines TRBV7-9 with TRBJ2-1, with TRBD1 matching 9 bases. This CDR3 contains 15 residues. The germline V gene has CDR1 SEHNR and CDR2 FQNEAQ (reference sequence). The V gene end was trimmed by 7 bases and the J gene end by 1 base; junction bases not matched to a gene: 5. CDR3 loop: CASIQDRGSYNEQFF. CDR3 DNA sequence: TGTGCCAGCATCCAGGACAGGGGTTCCTACAATGAGCAGTTCTTC.

The chain carries TRBV10-3 and TRBJ2-5; a weak D match, TRBD1 (6 bases). Germline CDR1 reads ENHRY; CDR2 reads SYGVKD. V was shortened by 3 bases and J by 2 bases, with 13 bases between the two germline ends. This CDR3 is 15 amino acids long. The CDR3 reads CAISDGRGTQETQYF. Written as DNA, the CDR3 is TGTGCCATCAGTGATGGCAGGGGTACTCAAGAGACCCAGTACTTC.

This chain joins TRBV5-6 and TRBJ2-1; D remains unclear. V lost 1 base and J lost 8, with 13 bases in between. The CDR3 is 14 amino acids. The germline V gene encodes CDR1 SGHDT and CDR2 YYEEEE. Written as DNA, the CDR3 is TGTGCCAGCAGCTTGCTAGGTCAGAACGATGAGCAGTTCTTC. Protein: CASSLLGQNDEQFF.

For the CDR3, the DNA is TGCAGTGCTAGTCGGGACAGGGGTAATTCACCCCTCCACTTT. It codes for CSASRDRGNSPLHF. The chain links TRBV20-1 to TRBJ1-6, with 10 bases lining up with TRBD1. Germline V CDR1 and CDR2: DFQATT, SNEGSKA (reference sequence). This CDR3 has 14 residues. Trimming at V came to 3 bases and at J to 6 bases, leaving 2 bases not matched to a gene.

This clonotype occurred once. V gene TRBV7-4 combines with J gene TRBJ2-1; D not certain. V dropped 0 bases and J dropped 12 bases, with 9 bases sitting between them. The germline gives CDR1 SGHVT, CDR2 SQSDAQ. The CDR3 runs 12 residues. The CDR3 sequence is CASSLAGVAQFF. For the CDR3, the DNA is TGTGCCAGCAGCTTAGCCGGAGTGGCGCAGTTCTTC.

In its sample, this clonotype was seen a few times. This sequence joins TRBV20-1 and TRBJ2-7, with TRBD1 as a possible D gene (5 bases). The CDR3 covers 13 residues. V lost 1 base, J lost 2 bases, and 9 bases lay in between. CDR1 and CDR2 (germline): DFQATT, SNEGSKA (reference sequence). CDR3 sequence reads: CSARGARAYEQYF. CDR3 DNA: TGCAGTGCTAGAGGTGCCAGGGCCTACGAGCAGTACTTC.

This chain links TRBV19 with TRBJ1-5; TRBD1 matches 9 bases. Germline V gene data show CDR1 as LNHDA and CDR2 as SQIVND (reference sequence). V trimming: 3 bases; J trimming: 7 bases; junction bases outside the gene matches: 4. The CDR3 sequence is 14 residues long. Here the CDR3 reads CASSMDRGVQPQHF. The CDR3 DNA is TGTGCCAGTAGTATGGACAGGGGAGTCCAGCCCCAGCATTTT.

V is TRBV11-2 and J is TRBJ2-1, with D perhaps matching TRBD1 or TRBD2 (7 bases each). CDR3 size: 18 residues. Germline lookup yields CDR1 SGHAT and CDR2 FQNNGV. Trimming left V 4 bases short and J 0 bases short, with 19 bases between. The CDR3 is CASSSPRGGASSYNEQFF. In DNA, the CDR3 is TGTGCCAGCAGCTCGCCCAGGGGGGGGGCGTCCTCCTACAATGAGCAGTTCTTC.

This chain joins TRBV11-3 and TRBJ2-4; D is uncertain. This CDR3 is built from 16 residues. Germline loops: CDR1 SGHNT, CDR2 YENEEA. The V end was cut by 5 bases, the J end by 1 base, with 15 bases between. CDR3 region: CASSATSGKAKNIQYF. As DNA, the CDR3 is TGTGCCAGCAGCGCTACATCTGGGAAGGCCAAAAACATTCAGTACTTC. Looking up the rest from reference TRBV11-3 and TRBJ2-4 gives the full variable domain: EAGVVQSPRYKIIEKKQPVAFWCNPISGHNTLYWYLQNLGQGPELLIRYENEEAVDDSQLPKDRFSAERLKGVDSTLKIQPAELGDSAVYLCASSATSGKAKNIQYFGAGTRLSVL.

This clonotype was picked up a small number of times. The rearrangement uses TRBV7-9 and TRBJ1-2; no firm D call. The CDR3 is made up of 13 amino acids. V lost 9 bases to trimming and J lost 8 bases, with 19 bases between them. From germline, CDR1 is SEHNR and CDR2 FQNEAQ (reference sequence). The CDR3 protein is CASTGRAFLGYTF. The CDR3 DNA reads TGTGCCAGTACGGGTCGGGCGTTCTTGGGCTACACCTTC.

This clonotype was seen repeatedly, ten times or more. The rearrangement uses TRBV6-1 and TRBJ2-3; 8 bases match TRBD2. Looked up from germline, CDR1 is MNHNS and CDR2 is SASEGT. V was clipped by 5 bases and J by 5 bases; unmatched bases: 9. The CDR3 is 15 amino acids. The CDR3 protein is CASSFSGGREDTQYF. In DNA, the CDR3 is TGTGCCAGCAGTTTTTCGGGGGGGCGGGAAGATACGCAGTATTTT.

This clonotype was detected only a few times. The genes are TRBV20-1 and TRBJ1-2; tentative D call: TRBD1 (5 bases). The CDR3 is 15 residues long. The V gene's germline CDR1 is DFQATT and CDR2 SNEGSKA (reference sequence). V gave up 6 bases and J gave up 4 bases, with 21 bases separating them. CDR3 in amino acids: CSAPSGRDGVYGYTF. Written as DNA, the CDR3 is TGCAGTGCCCCGTCGGGCAGGGATGGGGTCTATGGCTACACCTTC.

The sample holds one count of this clonotype. The rearrangement joins TRBV5-1 to TRBJ1-4; TRBD1 matches 7 bases. J was trimmed by 8 bases and V by 2 bases; bases with no gene match: 9. The CDR3 consists of 15 residues. Looked up from germline, CDR1 is SGHRS and CDR2 is YFSETQ. DNA of the CDR3: TGCGCCAGCAGCTTTACCGACAGGGCAATCGAAAAACTGTTTTTT. Its translation is CASSFTDRAIEKLFF. The whole variable domain, filled in from reference TRBV5-1 and TRBJ1-4, reads KAGVTQTPRYLIKTRGQQVTLSCSPISGHRSVSWYQQTPGQGLQFLFEYFSETQRNKGNFPGRFSGRQFSNSRSEMNVSTLELGDSALYLCASSFTDRAIEKLFFGSGTQLSVL.

With regard to this clonotype: At one of its ends the junction is not consistent with the germline gene, which may arise from a read error. The chain joins TRBV6-8 to TRBJ2-1, with D unresolved. Germline V gene lookup returns CDR1 MNHGY and CDR2 SAAAGT. CDR3 size: 16 residues. The CDR3 DNA sequence: TGTGCCAGCAGTTACTCGGCCACCAGCCCCTACAGTGAGCAGTTCTTC. Its translation: CASSYSATSPYSEQFF.

There are many counts of this clonotype. The rearrangement links TRBV28 to TRBJ2-6, with a tentative D call TRBD2 (5 bases). This CDR3 has 19 residues. Germline lookup yields CDR1 MDHEN and CDR2 SYDVKM. V lost 5 bases and J 0 bases, leaving 20 bases between the germline ends. The CDR3 sequence is CASSPLDRDLSSGANVLTF. The CDR3 DNA reads as TGTGCCAGCAGTCCCCTTGACCGGGATCTCAGCTCTGGGGCCAACGTCCTGACTTTC.

This clonotype has only a few counts. The genes are TRBV4-3 and TRBJ2-1, with D possibly matching TRBD1 (5 bases). Per germline, CDR1 LGHNA and CDR2 YSLEER. The CDR3 sequence is 14 residues long. Deletions cut 5 bases from V and 3 bases from J, with 11 bases between. CDR3 nucleotide sequence: TGCGCCAGCAGCGGGGCCAGCCTCTACAATGAGCAGTTCTTC. Its translation is CASSGASLYNEQFF.

This clonotype was counted only a few times. This chain joins TRBV7-9 and TRBJ1-1; TRBD1 matches 8 bases. Germline V gives CDR1 SEHNR, CDR2 FQNEAQ (reference sequence). This CDR3 contains 15 residues. V lost 1 base and J lost 6; bases outside the gene matches: 7. The CDR3 DNA reads as TGTGCCAGCAGCTTAGGTGGGACAGGAAAGGCTGAAGCTTTCTTT. It yields the protein CASSLGGTGKAEAFF.

This clonotype was counted only a few times. The chain couples TRBV5-6 to TRBJ1-1; unclear D gene. Germline V lookup: CDR1 SGHDT, CDR2 YYEEEE. V gave up 4 bases and J gave up 7 bases, with 11 bases separating them. The CDR3 is 12 residues long. CDR3 coding DNA: TGTGCCAGCAGCGTCGACGGGTTTGAAGCTTTCTTT. Amino acid sequence: CASSVDGFEAFF.

This clonotype was counted ten times or more. V is TRBV7-7 and J is TRBJ2-2, with D tentatively TRBD2 (5 bases). This CDR3 comprises 15 residues. Germline-derived CDR1 and CDR2 are SSHAT and FNYEAQ (reference sequence). CDR3: CATQSPSGYTGELFF. The CDR3 DNA sequence: TGTGCTACCCAATCGCCCAGCGGTTACACCGGGGAGCTGTTTTTT.

This clonotype was recorded at least ten times. This chain joins TRBV3-1 and TRBJ1-4; D unclear. The V gene lost 0 bases and the J gene lost 8 bases, with 13 bases spanning the gap. Per the germline V gene, CDR1 is LGHDT and CDR2 is YNNKEL (reference sequence). This CDR3 is 15 amino acids long. DNA for the CDR3: TGTGCCAGCAGCCAAGATCGGGGTGGATTGGAAAAACTGTTTTTT. Translating it yields CASSQDRGGLEKLFF.